This T cell receptor beta chain was profiled in a study of T cells in Graves' hyperthyroidism and ophthalmopathy. The overall study: Peripheral blood was drawn at first diagnosis, prior to all treatment.

This clonotype was observed a single time. V gave up 1 base and J gave up 2 bases, with 11 bases separating them. Germline CDR1 DFQATT, CDR2 SNEGSKA (reference sequence). This CDR3 has 14 residues. TCR beta CDR3 regions were amplified from RNA transcripts. With the HTBI primer set, the TCR CDR3 went through a first round of RT-PCR. TCRdb passed the multiplex PCR reads through MiXCR, listing each CDR3 protein once. The table has hundreds of thousands of distinct CDR3 sequences, about 24% seen once. This receptor was obtained from a woman aged 30 to 39 with Graves' ophthalmopathy. The chain carries TRBV20-1 and TRBJ1-2, with D unresolved. The sequenced sample was blood. CDR3 in amino acids: CSARAWQKNYGYTF. In DNA, the CDR3 is TGCAGTGCTAGAGCGTGGCAGAAAAACTATGGCTACACCTTC.